The 9 T cell receptor beta chains listed next were all sequenced from one sample in a study of blood T cell repertoires in COVID-19. Assay: immunoSEQ multiplex PCR; the TCRdb copy retains only in-frame clones and omits some. The data contain some 160,000 clones, roughly 74% of them seen just once; the ten biggest clones take up roughly 14%. The sequenced sample consisted of peripheral blood. Receptors were obtained from a woman older than 75 with acute or convalescent COVID-19.

CDR3 sequence reads: CASHSGRAEQYF. CDR3 sequence (DNA): TGTGCCAGCCATAGCGGGAGGGCCGAGCAGTACTTC. V and J are TRBV28 and TRBJ2-7, with TRBD2 identical over 11 bases. The ends lost 8 bases at V and 6 bases at J; junction bases unmatched: 3. Germline V gene data show CDR1 as MDHEN and CDR2 as SYDVKM. The CDR3 contains 12 residues.

The chain is built from TRBV3-1 (or the pseudogene TRBV3-2) and TRBJ2-5, with D perhaps TRBD2 (6 bases). Trimming cost V 2 bases and J 5 bases, with 12 bases left between them. CDR3 length: 14 amino acids. The germline V gene encodes CDR1 LGHDT and CDR2 YNNKEL (reference sequence). CDR3 nucleotide sequence: TGTGCCAGCAGCCAACAAAGCGGGCGGGAGACCCAGTACTTC. It specifies CASSQQSGRETQYF.

This CDR3 reads CASGKRDRGGETQYF. The CDR3 nucleotides are TGTGCCAGCGGGAAAAGGGACAGGGGAGGAGAGACCCAGTACTTC. This chain connects TRBV27 to TRBJ2-5; 10 nucleotides agree with TRBD1. The CDR3 consists of 15 residues. CDR1 is MNHEY, CDR2 SMNVEV, per germline (reference sequence). V lost 8 bases and J lost 4; bases outside the gene matches: 10.

The gene calls are TRBV13 and TRBJ2-3, with 7 positions matching TRBD2. This CDR3 is built from 16 residues. CDR1 and CDR2 from the germline V gene are PRHDT and FYEKMQ (reference sequence). The J segment lost 2 bases and the V segment lost 2 bases, leaving 7 bases of the junction unmatched. CDR3 loop: CASSLRTGGLTDTQYF. The CDR3 DNA sequence: TGTGCCAGCAGCTTACGGACGGGGGGACTCACAGATACGCAGTATTTT.

The chain recombines TRBV19 with TRBJ1-1; D remains ambiguous. Germline loops: CDR1 LNHDA, CDR2 SQIVND (reference sequence). The V end lost 1 base, the J end lost 6 bases, and 15 bases lay between the germline ends. CDR3 length: 15 amino acids. CDR3 region: CASSIVGRRNAEAFF. The DNA of the CDR3 is TGTGCCAGTAGTATAGTGGGCAGACGTAACGCTGAAGCTTTCTTT. Drawing the rest from reference TRBV19 and TRBJ1-1, the complete variable domain is DGGITQSPKYLFRKEGQNVTLSCEQNLNHDAMYWYRQDPGQGLRLIYYSQIVNDFQKGDIAEGYSVSREKKESFPLTVTSAQKNPTAFYLCASSIVGRRNAEAFFGQGTRLTVV.

The chain is built from TRBV5-1 and TRBJ1-3; D is unresolved. V lost 0 bases, J lost 0 bases, and 7 bases lay in between. Germline V CDR1 and CDR2: SGHRS, YFSETQ. The CDR3 consists of 15 residues. CDR3 in amino acids: CASSLGASSGNTIYF. The CDR3 nucleotides are TGCGCCAGCAGCTTGGGGGCCAGCTCTGGAAACACCATATATTTT. The complete variable domain, with remaining parts taken from reference TRBV5-1 and TRBJ1-3, reads KAGVTQTPRYLIKTRGQQVTLSCSPISGHRSVSWYQQTPGQGLQFLFEYFSETQRNKGNFPGRFSGRQFSNSRSEMNVSTLELGDSALYLCASSLGASSGNTIYFGEGSWLTVV.

The genes are TRBV24-1 and TRBJ1-2, with TRBD1 matching over 7 bases. The CDR3 runs 13 residues. Germline V lookup: CDR1 KGHDR, CDR2 SFDVKD. V trimming: 10 bases; J trimming: 5 bases; junction bases outside the gene matches: 9. This chain's CDR3 is CATRGQAGYGYTF. As DNA, the CDR3 is TGTGCCACACGCGGACAGGCGGGTTATGGCTACACCTTC.

The rearrangement uses TRBV4-1 and TRBJ1-2, with 11 bases identical to TRBD1. CDR3 size: 16 residues. CDR1 and CDR2 from the germline V gene are MGHRA and YSYEKL. The ends lost 4 bases at V and 5 bases at J; junction bases unmatched: 9. CDR3 nucleotide sequence: TGCGCCAGCAGCCTCGGACAGGGGGCGCAGAGGTATGGCTACACCTTC. The encoded protein is CASSLGQGAQRYGYTF.

The gene calls are TRBV5-6 and TRBJ2-3; 7 positions agree with TRBD2. CDR3 length equals 16 residues. Germline CDR1 is SGHDT and CDR2 is YYEEEE. Trimming at V came to 4 bases and at J to 6 bases, leaving 14 bases not matched to a gene. CDR3 region: CASSPRTRIGGDTQYF. The CDR3, as DNA: TGTGCCAGCAGCCCACGGACTAGGATCGGTGGGGATACGCAGTATTTT.